Listed below are T cell receptor beta chains from one sample, sequenced in a study of shared clonotypes between healthy human individuals. Clones were read by immunoSEQ multiplex PCR, and TCRdb kept only the in-frame ones, dropping some. The sample records about 2.1 million clones, under 95% being singletons. Sequencing input: naive CD8+ T cells from PBMCs. Every receptor here comes from a man between 18 and 29 years old in good health. Some clones in this sample may be carry-over from other donors' samples. The CDR3 runs from the conserved cysteine through the conserved F or W. The D gene is left open where the match is weak. Clone size is stated in some rows and not others, as once, few, many or a class when expanded.

D gene,V gene,J gene,clone size,CDR3 protein,CDR3 DNA
.,TRBV7-2,TRBJ1-2,once,CASSFLGEKYGYTF,TGTGCCAGCAGCTTTTTAGGGGAAAAGTATGGCTACACCTTC
TRBD2,TRBV7-6,TRBJ2-1,.,CASSEWGGGRDNEQFF,TGTGCCAGCAGCGAATGGGGCGGAGGGAGGGACAATGAGCAGTTCTTC
TRBD2,TRBV4-2,TRBJ2-1,.,CASSQETSGYNEQFF,TGTGCCAGCAGCCAAGAAACTAGCGGGTACAATGAGCAGTTCTTC
TRBD1,TRBV27,TRBJ2-7,.,CASSLSNRGSEQYF,TGTGCCAGCAGTTTATCGAACAGGGGAAGCGAGCAGTACTTC
TRBD2,TRBV27,TRBJ2-7,.,CAHAAGEVPEQYF,TGTGCCCACGCGGCGGGAGAAGTCCCCGAGCAGTACTTC
TRBD2,TRBV27,TRBJ2-7,.,CASSQAGRVYEQYF,TGTGCCAGCAGTCAGGCAGGGAGGGTCTACGAGCAGTACTTC
.,TRBV15,TRBJ2-7,once,CATSRGPGERASYEQYF,TGTGCCACCAGCAGAGGTCCGGGGGAGCGGGCCTCCTACGAGCAGTACTTC
TRBD2,TRBV2,TRBJ2-7,.,CASSYTYSGRVYEQYF,TGTGCCAGCAGTTACACTTACAGCGGGAGGGTTTACGAGCAGTACTTC
.,TRBV11-2,TRBJ2-4,once,CASSPQVAKNIQYF,TGTGCCAGCAGCCCTCAGGTGGCCAAAAACATTCAGTACTTC
.,TRBV30,TRBJ2-7,.,CAWSRRARVEQYF,TGTGCCTGGAGTCGACGGGCGAGAGTCGAGCAGTACTTC
TRBD2,TRBV10-3,TRBJ2-1,.,CAISEWSSGAYNEQFF,TGTGCCATCAGTGAGTGGTCTAGCGGAGCCTACAATGAGCAGTTCTTC
.,TRBV27,TRBJ2-2,.,CASSPYPGWTGELFF,TGTGCCAGCAGTCCCTACCCGGGTTGGACCGGGGAGCTGTTTTTT
.,TRBV28,TRBJ2-7,.,CASISGRASSYEQYF,TGTGCCAGCATCTCAGGGAGAGCGTCATCTTACGAGCAGTACTTC
.,TRBV10-3,TRBJ2-5,.,CAISDRGEPGTQYF,TGTGCCATCAGTGATAGGGGGGAACCCGGGACCCAGTACTTC
.,TRBV7-9,TRBJ2-6,.,CASSTSSGANVLTF,TGTGCCAGCAGCACGAGCTCTGGGGCCAACGTCCTGACTTTC
.,TRBV7-2,TRBJ2-5,.,CASSLVSGAETQYF,TGTGCCAGCAGCTTAGTTTCAGGGGCAGAGACCCAGTACTTC
.,TRBV6-5,TRBJ2-7,.,CASSDRLDYEQYF,TGTGCCAGCAGCGACAGGTTGGACTACGAGCAGTACTTC
.,TRBV9,TRBJ2-3,.,CASSPGNTDTQYF,TGTGCCAGCAGCCCAGGAAACACCGATACGCAGTATTTT
.,TRBV4-1,TRBJ2-7,.,CASSHLGTLEQYF,TGCGCCAGCAGCCACCTCGGGACCTTGGAGCAGTACTTC
TRBD1,TRBV18,TRBJ1-2,.,CASSPPGTGYDGYTF,TGTGCCAGCTCACCCCCCGGGACAGGGTACGATGGCTACACCTTC
TRBD2,TRBV19,TRBJ2-1,.,CASSTGLAGVGDEQFF,TGTGCCAGTAGTACGGGACTAGCGGGAGTAGGGGATGAGCAGTTCTTC
.,TRBV6-1,TRBJ2-4,once,CASSEEWRSKNIQYF,TGTGCCAGCAGTGAAGAGTGGCGATCCAAAAACATTCAGTACTTC
TRBD2,TRBV6-5,TRBJ2-1,.,CASSWTSVNNEQFF,TGTGCCAGCAGTTGGACTAGCGTGAACAATGAGCAGTTCTTC
TRBD2,TRBV27,TRBJ2-3,.,CASSFWRERPTDTQYF,TGTGCCAGCAGTTTCTGGCGGGAGAGGCCAACAGATACGCAGTATTTT
.,TRBV7-9,TRBJ1-4,.,CASSSRGGKEKLFF,TGTGCCAGCAGCTCCCGTGGAGGGAAGGAAAAACTGTTTTTT
.,TRBV6-1,TRBJ1-1,.,CASSGYRAEAFF,TGTGCCAGCAGTGGTTACAGGGCTGAAGCTTTCTTT
.,TRBV19,TRBJ1-2,.,CASSILPELGTYGYTF,TGTGCCAGTAGTATTTTGCCCGAATTGGGAACCTATGGCTACACCTTC
TRBD2,TRBV28,TRBJ2-1,.,CASQLAGAYNEQFF,TGTGCCAGCCAGCTAGCGGGAGCCTACAATGAGCAGTTCTTC
.,TRBV19,TRBJ1-4,.,CASSAYRTTNEKLFF,TGTGCCAGTAGTGCCTACCGAACAACTAATGAAAAACTGTTTTTT
.,TRBV18,TRBJ2-7,once,CASSSRTVSYEQYF,TGTGCCAGCTCATCCAGGACCGTTTCGTACGAGCAGTACTTC
.,TRBV13,TRBJ2-7,.,CASSQRIAVTYEQYF,TGTGCCAGCAGCCAAAGGATCGCTGTTACCTACGAGCAGTACTTC
.,TRBV7-9,TRBJ2-1,.,CASSLVQGEGGSSYNEQFF,TGTGCCAGCAGCTTAGTACAGGGTGAAGGGGGAAGCTCCTACAATGAGCAGTTCTTC
TRBD2,TRBV28,TRBJ2-5,.,CASTLAGGETQYF,TGTGCCAGCACCCTAGCGGGAGGGGAGACCCAGTACTTC
.,TRBV14,TRBJ2-7,.,CASSHPLGSSYEQYF,TGTGCCAGCAGTCACCCCCTGGGGTCCTCCTACGAGCAGTACTTC
TRBD1,TRBV9,TRBJ1-4,.,CASSATGTGAEKLFF,TGTGCCAGCAGCGCAACCGGGACAGGGGCTGAAAAACTGTTTTTT
.,TRBV28,TRBJ2-5,.,CASSLVGVGYVTQYF,TGTGCCAGCAGTTTAGTCGGGGTGGGGTATGTGACCCAGTACTTC